This T cell receptor beta chain was identified in a study of cytomegalovirus exposure and HLA in healthy donors. As for the study in general: Around 180 million T cells yielded fewer than 120 million unique TCR beta sequences in earlier analysis.

General study findings and limits: Most of the TCR beta V segments (in an earlier analysis) were productive either about 90% or about 30% of the time. Researchers catalogued around 150 TCR beta chains as cytomegalovirus-associated.

PCR amplification relied on 60 Vbeta primers (plus 13 Jbeta primers). Profiled with immunoSEQ multiplex PCR; TCRdb holds only in-frame clones, not every one. The sample table includes 100,000 to 150,000 clones. As for this clone: The target antigen is unknown.

CDR1 is SGDLS, CDR2 YYNGEE, per germline. The CDR3 length is 15 residues. V was pared by 3 bases and J by 7 bases, with 9 bases of the junction left unmatched. This TCR was sampled from a man younger than 35 in good health and CMV-seronegative. Sequencing input: PBMCs. V gene TRBV9 combines with J gene TRBJ1-5; the match to TRBD1 covers 8 bases. The chain's CDR3 is CASSAHLDRDQPQHF. The CDR3 nucleotides read TGTGCCAGCAGCGCCCATTTGGACAGGGACCAGCCCCAGCATTTT. Full variable domain (remainder filled in from reference TRBV9 and TRBJ1-5): DSGVTQTPKHLITATGQRVTLRCSPRSGDLSVYWYQQSLDQGLQFLIQYYNGEERAKGNILERFSAQQFPDLHSELNLSSLELGDSALYFCASSAHLDRDQPQHFGDGTRLSIL.